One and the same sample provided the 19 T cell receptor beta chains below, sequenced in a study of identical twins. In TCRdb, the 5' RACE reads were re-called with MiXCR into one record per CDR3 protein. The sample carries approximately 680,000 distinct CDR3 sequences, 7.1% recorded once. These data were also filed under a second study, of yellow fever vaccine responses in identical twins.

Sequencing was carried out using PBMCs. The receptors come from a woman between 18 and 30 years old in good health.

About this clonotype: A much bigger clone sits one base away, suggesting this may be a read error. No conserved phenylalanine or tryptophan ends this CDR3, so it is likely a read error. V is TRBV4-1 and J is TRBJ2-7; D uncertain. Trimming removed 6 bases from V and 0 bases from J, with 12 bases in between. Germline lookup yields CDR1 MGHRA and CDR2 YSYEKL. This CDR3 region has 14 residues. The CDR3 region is CASRLAYSSYEQYI. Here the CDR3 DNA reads TGCGCCAGCAGGCTGGCCTACAGCTCCTACGAGCAGTACATC.

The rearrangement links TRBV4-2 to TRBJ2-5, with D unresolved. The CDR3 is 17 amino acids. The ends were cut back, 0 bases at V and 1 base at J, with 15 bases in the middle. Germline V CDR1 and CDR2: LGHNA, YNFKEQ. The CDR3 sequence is CASSQDLSLGSQETQYF. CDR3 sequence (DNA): TGTGCCAGCAGCCAAGATCTTAGCCTAGGTTCCCAAGAGACCCAGTACTTC.

CDR3 sequence: CASGISSDGVDTQYF. The CDR3 coding sequence is TGTGCCAGCGGAATATCTAGTGATGGCGTAGATACGCAGTATTTT. This chain uses TRBV9 with TRBJ2-3, with D hard to call. CDR1 and CDR2 (germline): SGDLS, YYNGEE. This CDR3 has 15 residues. The V end lost 7 bases, the J end lost 5 bases, and 20 bases lay between the germline ends.

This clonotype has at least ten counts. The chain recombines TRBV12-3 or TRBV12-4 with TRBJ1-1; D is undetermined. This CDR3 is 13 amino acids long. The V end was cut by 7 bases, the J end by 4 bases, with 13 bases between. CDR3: CASKALKTTEAFF. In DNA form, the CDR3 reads TGTGCCAGCAAAGCACTGAAAACCACTGAAGCTTTCTTT.

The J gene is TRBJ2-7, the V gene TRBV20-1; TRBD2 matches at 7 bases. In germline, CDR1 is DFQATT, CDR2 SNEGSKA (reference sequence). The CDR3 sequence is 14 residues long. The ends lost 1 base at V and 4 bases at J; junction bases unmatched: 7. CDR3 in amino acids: CSARGASGRYEQYF. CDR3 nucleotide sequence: TGCAGTGCTAGAGGGGCTAGCGGTAGATACGAGCAGTACTTC.

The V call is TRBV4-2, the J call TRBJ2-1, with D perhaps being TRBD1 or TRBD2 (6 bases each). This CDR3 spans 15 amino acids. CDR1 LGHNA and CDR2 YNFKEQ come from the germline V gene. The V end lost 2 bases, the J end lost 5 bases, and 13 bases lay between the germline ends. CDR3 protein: CASSQPGDKDNEQFF. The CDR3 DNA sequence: TGTGCCAGCAGCCAACCGGGGGACAAAGACAATGAGCAGTTCTTC.

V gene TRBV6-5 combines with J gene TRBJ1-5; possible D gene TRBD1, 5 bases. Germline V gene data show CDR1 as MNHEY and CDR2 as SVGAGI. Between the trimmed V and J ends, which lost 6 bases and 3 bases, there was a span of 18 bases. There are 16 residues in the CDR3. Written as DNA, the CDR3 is TGTGCCAGCAGATTACGGGGGAGGGGACTCAATCAGCCCCAGCATTTT. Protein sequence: CASRLRGRGLNQPQHF.

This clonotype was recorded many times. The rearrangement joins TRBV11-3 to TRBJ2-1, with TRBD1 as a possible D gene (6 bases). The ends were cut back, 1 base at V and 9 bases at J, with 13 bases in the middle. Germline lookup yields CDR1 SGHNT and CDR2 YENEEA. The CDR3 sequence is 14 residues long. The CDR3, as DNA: TGTGCCAGCAGCTTAGGACGGGACACCTCTGAGCAGTTCTTC. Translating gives CASSLGRDTSEQFF.

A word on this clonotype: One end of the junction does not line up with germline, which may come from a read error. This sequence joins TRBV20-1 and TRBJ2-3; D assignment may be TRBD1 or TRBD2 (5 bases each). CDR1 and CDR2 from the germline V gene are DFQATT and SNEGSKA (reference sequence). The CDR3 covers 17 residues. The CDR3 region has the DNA TGCTGTGCTAGAGGCCCCGGCGTGGGACGAGCCACAGATACGCAGTATTTT. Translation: CCARGPGVGRATDTQYF.

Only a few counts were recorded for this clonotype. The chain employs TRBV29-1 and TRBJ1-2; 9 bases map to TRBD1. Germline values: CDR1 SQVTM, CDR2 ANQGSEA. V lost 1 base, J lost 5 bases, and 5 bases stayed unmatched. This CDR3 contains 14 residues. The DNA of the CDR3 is TGCAGCGTTGAAGGAGGACAGGGGCGATATGGCTACACCTTC. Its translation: CSVEGGQGRYGYTF.

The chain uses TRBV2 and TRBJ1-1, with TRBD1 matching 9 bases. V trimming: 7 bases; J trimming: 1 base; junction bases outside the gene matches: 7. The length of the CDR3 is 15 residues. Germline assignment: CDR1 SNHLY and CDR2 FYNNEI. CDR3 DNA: TGTGCCAGCACCGAGGACAGGGGAAAGAACACTGAAGCTTTCTTT. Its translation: CASTEDRGKNTEAFF. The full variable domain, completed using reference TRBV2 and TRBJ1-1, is EPEVTQTPSHQVTQMGQEVILRCVPISNHLYFYWYRQILGQKVEFLVSFYNNEISEKSEIFDDQFSVERPDGSNFTLKIRSTKLEDSAMYFCASTEDRGKNTEAFFGQGTRLTVV.

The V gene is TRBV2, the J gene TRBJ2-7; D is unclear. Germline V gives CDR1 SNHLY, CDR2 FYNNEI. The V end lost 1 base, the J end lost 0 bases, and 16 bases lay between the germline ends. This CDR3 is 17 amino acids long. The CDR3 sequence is CASSEVAGLGYSYEQYF. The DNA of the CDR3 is TGTGCCAGCAGTGAAGTTGCTGGGTTGGGGTACTCCTACGAGCAGTACTTC. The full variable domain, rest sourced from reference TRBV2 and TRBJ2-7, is EPEVTQTPSHQVTQMGQEVILRCVPISNHLYFYWYRQILGQKVEFLVSFYNNEISEKSEIFDDQFSVERPDGSNFTLKIRSTKLEDSAMYFCASSEVAGLGYSYEQYFGPGTRLTVT.

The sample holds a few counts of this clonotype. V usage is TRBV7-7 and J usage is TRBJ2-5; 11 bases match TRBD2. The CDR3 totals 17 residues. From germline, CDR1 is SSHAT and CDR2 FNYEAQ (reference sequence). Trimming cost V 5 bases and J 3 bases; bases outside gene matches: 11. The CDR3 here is CASSPLRDSGREETQYF. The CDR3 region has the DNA TGTGCCAGCAGCCCGCTACGAGATAGCGGGAGGGAAGAGACCCAGTACTTC.

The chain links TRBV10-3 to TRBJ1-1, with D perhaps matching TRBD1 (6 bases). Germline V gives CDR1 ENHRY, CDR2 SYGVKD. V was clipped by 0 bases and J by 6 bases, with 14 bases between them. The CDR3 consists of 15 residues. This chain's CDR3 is CAISESKGGNAEAFF. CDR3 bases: TGTGCCATCAGTGAGTCCAAGGGGGGTAACGCTGAAGCTTTCTTT.

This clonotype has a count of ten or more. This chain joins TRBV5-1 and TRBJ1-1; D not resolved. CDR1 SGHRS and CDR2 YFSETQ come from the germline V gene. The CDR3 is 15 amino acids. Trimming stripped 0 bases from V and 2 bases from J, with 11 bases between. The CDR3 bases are TGCGCCAGCAGCTTGGCCCTGGGAAAAAACACTGAAGCTTTCTTT. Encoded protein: CASSLALGKNTEAFF.

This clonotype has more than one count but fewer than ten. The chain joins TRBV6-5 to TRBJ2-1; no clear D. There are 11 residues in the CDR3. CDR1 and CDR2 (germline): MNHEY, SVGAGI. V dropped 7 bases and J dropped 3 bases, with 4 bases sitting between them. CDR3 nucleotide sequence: TGTGCCAGCACAGACTACAATGAGCAGTTCTTC. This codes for CASTDYNEQFF.

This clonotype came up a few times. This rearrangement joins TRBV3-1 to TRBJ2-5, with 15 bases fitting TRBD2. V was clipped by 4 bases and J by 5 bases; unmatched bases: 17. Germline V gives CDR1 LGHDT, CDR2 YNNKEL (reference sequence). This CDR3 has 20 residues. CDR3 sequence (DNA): TGTGCCAGCAGCCCTAGCCGGACTAGCGGGGGGGGCTCCTTCAGGGAGACCCAGTACTTC. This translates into CASSPSRTSGGGSFRETQYF.

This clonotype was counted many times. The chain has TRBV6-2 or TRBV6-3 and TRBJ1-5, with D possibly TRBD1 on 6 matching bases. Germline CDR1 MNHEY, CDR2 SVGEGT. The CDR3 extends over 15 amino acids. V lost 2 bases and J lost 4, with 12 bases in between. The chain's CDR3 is CASSYRGQTNQPQHF. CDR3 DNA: TGTGCCAGCAGTTACCGTGGACAGACAAATCAGCCCCAGCATTTT.

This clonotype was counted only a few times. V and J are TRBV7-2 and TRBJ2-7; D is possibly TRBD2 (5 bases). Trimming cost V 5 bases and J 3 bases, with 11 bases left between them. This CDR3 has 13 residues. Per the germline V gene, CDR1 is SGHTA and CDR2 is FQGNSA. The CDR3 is CASSRRGNYEQYF. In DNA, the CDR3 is TGTGCCAGCAGCCGCCGGGGAAACTACGAGCAGTACTTC. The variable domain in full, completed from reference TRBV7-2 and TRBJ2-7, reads GAGVSQSPSNKVTEKGKDVELRCDPISGHTALYWYRQSLGQGLEFLIYFQGNSAPDKSGLPSDRFSAERTGGSVSTLTIQRTQQEDSAVYLCASSRRGNYEQYFGPGTRLTVT.